Listed below are T cell receptor beta chains from one sample, sequenced in a study of cytomegalovirus exposure and HLA in healthy donors. The assay was immunoSEQ multiplex PCR, and TCRdb's table has in-frame clones only and misses some. The data contain roughly 110,000 clones, roughly 80% of them singletons. Specimen: PBMCs. These receptors were taken from a man younger than 45 in good health and CMV-seropositive. The CDR3 runs from the conserved cysteine through the conserved F or W. A D gene is named only where the DNA matches it firmly. Expanded clones are given a class, and other clones once, few, many or no size at all.

cdr3_aa cdr3_nt j_call d_call clone_size v_call
CAWSLGTGELFF TGTGCCTGGAGTCTCGGCACCGGGGAGCTGTTTTTT TRBJ2-2 - - TRBV30
CASSFPNEDEQYF TGTGCCAGCAGCTTCCCCAACGAGGACGAGCAGTACTTC TRBJ2-7 - - TRBV7-8
CASSLGAGAGETQYF TGTGCCAGCAGCTTAGGGGCGGGGGCCGGGGAGACCCAGTACTTC TRBJ2-5 - - TRBV11-2
CASSFPVDTTNTGELFF TGTGCCAGCAGCTTCCCCGTGGACACCACTAACACCGGGGAGCTGTTTTTT TRBJ2-2 - - TRBV11-3
CASSSGGVYSYEQYF TGCGCCAGCAGCTCGGGGGGGGTATACTCCTACGAGCAGTACTTC TRBJ2-7 TRBD2 - TRBV5-1
CASSFRGNYGYTF TGTGCCAGCTCCTTCCGGGGTAACTATGGCTACACCTTC TRBJ1-2 - - TRBV27
CASRRQGSSSYEQYF TGTGCCAGCAGGAGACAGGGGAGTTCGTCCTACGAGCAGTACTTC TRBJ2-7 TRBD1 - TRBV6-1
CASRGTKGQGYNSPLHF TGTGCCAGCAGGGGAACTAAGGGACAGGGATACAATTCACCCCTCCACTTT TRBJ1-6 TRBD1 - TRBV2
CASGEDSLNTEAFF TGTGCCAGCGGCGAAGACAGTCTAAACACTGAAGCTTTCTTT TRBJ1-1 - once TRBV27
CASSRPGQGVISTDTQYF TGCGCCAGCAGCCGGCCGGGACAGGGGGTTATAAGCACAGATACGCAGTATTTT TRBJ2-3 TRBD1 - TRBV4-1
CASSGNRGQETQYF TGTGCCAGCAGTGGTAACAGGGGCCAAGAGACCCAGTACTTC TRBJ2-5 TRBD1 - TRBV2
CASSAWTGPSTEAFF TGTGCCAGCAGCGCCTGGACAGGGCCGTCCACTGAAGCTTTCTTT TRBJ1-1 TRBD1 - TRBV9
CASSPGRGKAFF TGTGCCAGCAGCCCCGGTCGGGGAAAAGCTTTCTTT TRBJ1-1 - - TRBV7-3
CASSLDQEDYGYTF TGTGCCAGCAGCTTGGATCAGGAAGACTATGGCTACACCTTC TRBJ1-2 - - TRBV5-4
CASTSPGLIYEQYF TGTGCCAGCACCTCCCCGGGACTCATTTACGAGCAGTACTTC TRBJ2-7 - - TRBV28